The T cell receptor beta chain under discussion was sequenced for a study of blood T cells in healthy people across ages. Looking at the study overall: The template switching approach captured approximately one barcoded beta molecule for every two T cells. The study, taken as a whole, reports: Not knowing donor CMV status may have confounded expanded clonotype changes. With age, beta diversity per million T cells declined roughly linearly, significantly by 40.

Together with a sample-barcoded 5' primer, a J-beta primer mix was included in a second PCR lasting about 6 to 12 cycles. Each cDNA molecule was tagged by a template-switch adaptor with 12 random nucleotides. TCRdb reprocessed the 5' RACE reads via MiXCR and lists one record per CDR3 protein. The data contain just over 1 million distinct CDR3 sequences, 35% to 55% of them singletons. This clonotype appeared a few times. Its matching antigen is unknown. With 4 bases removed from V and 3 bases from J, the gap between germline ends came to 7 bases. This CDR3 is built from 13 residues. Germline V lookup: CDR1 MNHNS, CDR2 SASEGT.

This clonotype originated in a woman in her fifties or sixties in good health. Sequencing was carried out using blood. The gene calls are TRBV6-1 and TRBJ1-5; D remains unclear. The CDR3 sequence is CASSGTDNQPQHF. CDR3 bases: TGTGCCAGCAGTGGTACCGACAATCAGCCCCAGCATTTT.